The TCR beta chain under discussion was sequenced for a study of OX40 agonist ivuxolimab in advanced cancers. In the study overall: One hepatocellular carcinoma and a couple of cutaneous melanoma patients partially responded.

Clones were sequenced by immunoSEQ multiplex PCR, and TCRdb holds only the in-frame ones, with some missing. Seen here are about 55,000 clones, around 86% observed once, and the top ten hold about an eighth. Deletions cut 6 bases from V and 7 bases from J, with 22 bases between. The length of the CDR3 is 15 residues. Germline-derived CDR1 and CDR2 are SGHVS and FQNEAQ. The sample in question was CD4+ or CD8+ T cells sorted from blood, obtained in a trial of the OX40 agonist ivuxolimab. The source is an adult with an advanced solid tumor such as melanoma, head and neck, liver or kidney cancer. The gene calls are TRBV7-8 and TRBJ2-7, with D possibly TRBD2 on 6 matching bases. The CDR3 coding sequence is TGTGCCAGCAGTTCGTCGACTAGAACTGCTAGGGAGCAGTACTTC. This codes for CASSSSTRTAREQYF.